The rows below give T cell receptor beta chains drawn from one sample of a study of CD8+CD57+ T cells in acquired aplastic anemia. TCRdb recomputed calls from the reads with MiXCR, one row per CDR3 protein. The data show 100,000 to 150,000 distinct CDR3 sequences, 48% seen once. Material: sorted CD4+, CD8+, or CD8+CD57+ T cells (not recorded which) from PBMCs. Receptors were obtained from a human donor in good health, serving as a control. Both conserved end residues are part of each CDR3. A D gene is named only where the DNA matches it firmly. The size of a clone is reported for some rows only, either as once, few or many, or as a class for expanded clones.

abundance	d_gene	v_gene	j_gene	CDR3aa	CDR3nt
NA	NA	TRBV11-2	TRBJ1-1	CASLEDTEAFF	TGTGCCAGCTTGGAGGACACTGAAGCTTTCTTT
few	TRBD2	TRBV5-4	TRBJ2-7	CASSIAWTSGGAREQYF	TGTGCCAGCAGCATAGCCTGGACTAGCGGGGGGGCAAGGGAGCAGTACTTC
NA	NA	TRBV20-1	TRBJ1-5	CSAARQQETQHF	TGCAGTGCCGCACGACAGCAAGAGACCCAGCATTTT
NA	TRBD1	TRBV10-3	TRBJ1-5	CAISSGTGLNQPQHF	TGTGCCATCAGTAGCGGGACAGGGCTGAATCAGCCCCAGCATTTT
many	NA	TRBV7-3	TRBJ2-7	CASSLWRGHEQYF	TGTGCCAGCAGCTTATGGAGGGGCCACGAGCAGTACTTC
NA	NA	TRBV19	TRBJ2-5	CASSIAGVRGETQYF	TGTGCCAGTAGTATAGCGGGAGTCAGGGGAGAGACCCAGTACTTC
NA	NA	TRBV19	TRBJ1-5	CATHLGEGYQPQHF	TGTGCCACCCACTTGGGGGAGGGGTATCAGCCCCAGCATTTT
many	TRBD2	TRBV5-1	TRBJ2-4	CASSSTSGGAGIQYF	TGCGCCAGCAGCTCGACTAGCGGGGGGGCGGGCATTCAGTACTTC
many	NA	TRBV5-1	TRBJ1-3	CASSSSGEAAGNTIYF	TGCGCCAGCAGCTCCTCCGGGGAAGCGGCTGGAAACACCATATATTTT
NA	NA	TRBV2	TRBJ2-3	CASRNGWDTDTQYF	TGTGCCAGCAGAAACGGGTGGGACACAGATACGCAGTATTTT
NA	NA	TRBV2	TRBJ1-5	CASTRSVASNQPQHF	TGTGCCAGCACCCGGTCGGTGGCCAGCAATCAGCCCCAGCATTTT
many	TRBD2	TRBV7-9	TRBJ2-7	CASSHHRGGVSPYEQYF	TGTGCCAGCAGCCATCACCGCGGGGGGGTATCTCCCTACGAGCAGTACTTC
NA	NA	TRBV18	TRBJ2-7	CASSSLPDYEQYF	TGTGCCAGCTCAAGTCTCCCCGACTACGAGCAGTACTTC
many	NA	TRBV11-3	TRBJ1-1	CASSSKTYTEAFF	TGTGCCAGCAGCTCGAAGACCTACACTGAAGCTTTCTTT
many	TRBD2	TRBV7-6	TRBJ2-3	CASSLPRLAGGRTDTQYF	TGTGCCAGCAGCTTACCCAGACTAGCGGGGGGGCGCACAGATACGCAGTATTTT
many	NA	TRBV6-5	TRBJ1-2	CASSYYGGANYGYTF	TGTGCCAGCAGTTACTATGGTGGCGCTAACTATGGCTACACCTTC
NA	NA	TRBV10-3	TRBJ1-2	CAISAQAGGYTF	TGTGCCATCAGTGCCCAAGCGGGGGGCTACACCTTC
NA	NA	TRBV6-1	TRBJ1-6	CVSSEGVRGNSPLHF	TGTGTCAGCAGTGAAGGGGTCAGGGGAAACTCACCCCTCCACTTT
many	TRBD1	TRBV5-4	TRBJ1-2	CASSVTGVWGYGYTF	TGTGCCAGCAGCGTCACAGGGGTTTGGGGCTATGGCTACACCTTC
many	NA	TRBV7-3	TRBJ2-5	CASSLSGVETQYF	TGTGCCAGCAGCTTATCGGGGGTAGAGACCCAGTACTTC
few	NA	TRBV6-1	TRBJ2-1	CASLGGALRSDNEQFF	TGTGCCAGCTTAGGCGGGGCCCTTAGGTCCGACAATGAGCAGTTCTTC
many	TRBD2	TRBV15	TRBJ2-4	CATSSGTSTDIQYF	TGTGCCACCTCGTCCGGGACTAGCACGGACATTCAGTACTTC
NA	NA	TRBV20-1	TRBJ1-4	CSAPAVSGEKLFF	TGCAGTGCCCCCGCCGTGAGTGGGGAAAAACTGTTTTTT
many	NA	TRBV7-8	TRBJ1-2	CASSLVTRELGYTF	TGTGCCAGCAGCTTAGTTACAAGGGAGCTCGGCTACACCTTC
NA	TRBD1	TRBV20-1	TRBJ2-1	CSATEGQANSYNEQFF	TGCAGTGCTACTGAAGGACAGGCGAACTCCTACAATGAGCAGTTCTTC
many	NA	TRBV19	TRBJ1-5	CASSIISPPGQPQHF	TGTGCCAGTAGTATCATTTCCCCCCCGGGGCAGCCCCAGCATTTT
many	NA	TRBV7-3	TRBJ2-7	CASSPPGNPYEQYF	TGTGCCAGCAGCCCCCCCGGGAACCCCTACGAGCAGTACTTC
many	TRBD2	TRBV4-2	TRBJ2-7	CASSQDGAGVTPYEQYF	TGTGCCAGCAGCCAAGATGGAGCGGGAGTGACGCCTTACGAGCAGTACTTC
NA	TRBD2	TRBV19	TRBJ2-1	CASLPTGTSGGQQFF	TGTGCCAGCCTTCCAACCGGGACTAGCGGGGGTCAGCAGTTCTTC
NA	NA	TRBV20-1	TRBJ1-1	CSAIPSPDFEAFF	TGCAGTGCTATTCCATCCCCAGATTTTGAAGCTTTCTTT
NA	NA	TRBV29-1	TRBJ2-7	CSVEDTNSYEQYF	TGCAGCGTAGAGGACACCAACTCCTACGAGCAGTACTTC
many	NA	TRBV12-3/TRBV12-4	TRBJ1-2	CASSLLETAYGYTF	TGTGCCAGCAGTTTACTGGAGACAGCCTATGGCTACACCTTC
many	NA	TRBV9	TRBJ2-5	CASSAGLQETQYF	TGTGCCAGCAGCGCCGGTCTACAAGAGACCCAGTACTTC
NA	NA	TRBV24-1	TRBJ2-7	CATLGEQYF	TGTGCCACCCTTGGCGAGCAGTACTTC
many	TRBD2	TRBV12-3/TRBV12-4	TRBJ2-7	CASRSGTNTYEQYF	TGTGCCAGCAGGTCCGGGACTAACACCTACGAGCAGTACTTC
many	NA	TRBV3-1	TRBJ2-1	CASSPQLGMGAQDEQFF	TGTGCCAGCAGCCCGCAACTCGGTATGGGGGCCCAGGATGAGCAGTTCTTC
NA	NA	TRBV5-6	TRBJ1-2	CASSLDRVVGYTF	TGTGCCAGCAGCTTGGACAGGGTTGTTGGCTACACCTTC
NA	NA	TRBV6-5	TRBJ1-1	CASSYGYRGRKNTEAFF	TGTGCCAGCAGTTACGGATACAGAGGACGGAAGAACACTGAAGCTTTCTTT
NA	TRBD1	TRBV20-1	TRBJ1-6	CSASPRDRGKDSPLHF	TGCAGTGCTAGCCCCCGGGACAGGGGGAAAGATTCACCCCTCCACTTT
NA	NA	TRBV7-6	TRBJ1-1	CASSLGGGEAFF	TGTGCCAGCAGCTTAGGCGGCGGGGAAGCTTTCTTT
NA	NA	TRBV6-5	TRBJ1-4	CANSYSTRNNEKLFF	TGTGCCAACAGTTACTCGACCAGGAATAATGAAAAACTGTTTTTT